These 11 T cell receptor beta chains were all obtained from the same sample, sequenced in a study of blood T cell repertoires in COVID-19. Produced via immunoSEQ multiplex PCR; TCRdb's table is partial and in-frame only. The sample carries some 70,000 clones, 84% recorded once. The sequencing input was peripheral blood. All receptors derive from a man aged 50 or older with COVID-19, enrolled during active disease.

The chain recombines TRBV10-2 with TRBJ2-3; TRBD2 matches at 10 bases. This CDR3 region has 18 residues. The ends lost 4 bases at V and 2 bases at J; junction bases unmatched: 12. Germline V gives CDR1 WSHSY, CDR2 SAAADI. CDR3 coding DNA: TGCGCCAGCAGTGGGAAGCGGGGGGGCCGTTATTCCACAGATACGCAGTATTTT. This translates into CASSGKRGGRYSTDTQYF.

In this sample, this clone turned up once. The chain combines TRBV4-2 with TRBJ2-3, with TRBD2 matching over 7 bases. Germline lookup yields CDR1 LGHNA and CDR2 YNFKEQ. V shed 6 bases and J 1 base; nucleotides not matched to a gene: 7. The CDR3 loop spans 15 amino acids. DNA for the CDR3: TGTGCCAGCAGAGACGGGGGAGGGGGCACAGATACGCAGTATTTT. Protein product: CASRDGGGGTDTQYF.

CDR3 coding DNA: TGTGCCAGCAGTTTACCCAGCTCCTACGAGCAGTACTTC. Translation: CASSLPSSYEQYF. This chain uses TRBV28 with TRBJ2-7; D unclear. The CDR3 sequence is 13 residues long. Trimming took off 2 bases at V and 0 bases at J, with 5 bases between the two ends. Per the germline V gene, CDR1 is MDHEN and CDR2 is SYDVKM.

J is TRBJ2-7 and V is TRBV7-3; maybe TRBD2 (6 bases). The CDR3 spans 16 residues. Germline-derived CDR1 and CDR2 are SGHTA and FQGTGA. V dropped 4 bases and J dropped 5 bases, with 21 bases sitting between them. CDR3: CASSCPGGESNHEQYF. For the CDR3, the DNA is TGTGCCAGCAGCTGCCCCGGGGGAGAATCTAACCACGAGCAGTACTTC.

The J gene is TRBJ1-4, the V gene TRBV7-2, with D maybe TRBD1 (5 bases). Germline CDR1 reads SGHTA; CDR2 reads FQGNSA. Trimming cost V 1 base and J 5 bases, with 8 bases left between them. This CDR3 contains 14 residues. CDR3 DNA sequence: TGTGCCAGCAGCTTAGGGGGGGGAAATGAAAAACTGTTTTTT. Encoded protein: CASSLGGGNEKLFF.

The chain combines TRBV7-3 with TRBJ2-7, with D possibly matching TRBD2 (5 bases). Germline V lookup: CDR1 SGHTA, CDR2 FQGTGA. Deletions cut 5 bases from V and 2 bases from J, with 10 bases between. This CDR3 comprises 13 residues. As DNA, the CDR3 is TGTGCCAGCAGCGAAGCCGGGGCCTACGAGCAGTACTTC. This gives the protein CASSEAGAYEQYF.

The rearrangement joins TRBV10-2 to TRBJ1-6; D unclear. The V gene's germline CDR1 is WSHSY and CDR2 SAAADI. The CDR3 is 14 amino acids. Trimming cost V 6 bases and J 9 bases, with 15 bases left between them. Here the CDR3 DNA reads TGCGCCAGCAGAGATGAGGGAACTCGTTCACCCCTCCACTTT. This sequence encodes CASRDEGTRSPLHF.

This clone was found a few times. The V call is TRBV5-6, the J call TRBJ1-5, with TRBD1 as a possible D gene (5 bases). V lost 1 base, J lost 7 bases, and 12 bases lay in between. Germline loops: CDR1 SGHDT, CDR2 YYEEEE. The CDR3 runs to 14 residues. CDR3 DNA: TGTGCCAGCAGCTTGAGGGGAACGAGGCAGCCCCAGCATTTT. The encoded protein is CASSLRGTRQPQHF.

This chain uses TRBV7-6 with TRBJ2-7; a weak D match, TRBD1 (6 bases). The CDR3 length is 15 residues. Trimming took 5 bases from V and 3 from J, leaving 17 bases between them. Germline V gives CDR1 SGHVS, CDR2 FNYEAQ. The CDR3 spells CASSPLTEGHYEQYF. The DNA for the CDR3 is TGTGCCAGCAGCCCCTTGACAGAGGGACACTACGAGCAGTACTTC.

The genes are TRBV9 and TRBJ2-3; 10 nucleotides match TRBD2. The CDR3 consists of 17 residues. The V and J ends lost 0 bases and 4 bases, in that order; junction bases with no gene match: 8. Germline V gives CDR1 SGDLS, CDR2 YYNGEE. The DNA for the CDR3 is TGTGCCAGCAGCGTAGAAGCTCTTGGACTAGCGGCAGATACGCAGTATTTT. Translation: CASSVEALGLAADTQYF.

This chain connects TRBV7-2 to TRBJ2-2; TRBD2 might be the D (6 bases). V was trimmed by 6 bases and J by 1 base, leaving 12 bases between them. Germline V gene data show CDR1 as SGHTA and CDR2 as FQGNSA. CDR3 length equals 15 residues. CDR3 DNA: TGTGCCAGCAGGTCTCAGGGAGGGAACACCGGGGAGCTGTTTTTT. Translating gives CASRSQGGNTGELFF.